The 7 T cell receptor beta chains given below trace back to one sample, sequenced in a study of blood T cell repertoires in COVID-19. The assay was immunoSEQ multiplex PCR, and TCRdb's table has in-frame clones only and misses some. The sample has some 130,000 clones; around 88% are singletons. The material sequenced was peripheral blood. These receptors were taken from a man aged 60 to 75 with COVID-19, enrolled during active disease.

The chain employs TRBV7-3 and TRBJ2-5; the D gene is possibly TRBD2 (5 bases). CDR3 length: 13 amino acids. V shed 2 bases and J shed 4 bases, with 8 bases lying between them. Germline-derived CDR1 and CDR2 are SGHTA and FQGTGA. CDR3 nucleotide sequence: TGTGCCAGCAGCTTACTAGCAGCAGAGACCCAGTACTTC. Translation: CASSLLAAETQYF.

This chain uses TRBV24-1 with TRBJ1-6; 10 bases are a match to TRBD1. Trimming at V came to 3 bases and at J to 10 bases, leaving 8 bases not matched to a gene. The CDR3 has 16 amino acids. The germline V gene has CDR1 KGHDR and CDR2 SFDVKD. CDR3 sequence (DNA): TGTGCCACCAGTGATGGGGGGGGACAGGGGAGCTCACCCCTCCACTTT. It specifies CATSDGGGQGSSPLHF.

V gene TRBV19 combines with J gene TRBJ1-1, with TRBD1 matching over 7 bases. The CDR3 runs to 14 residues. With 5 bases clipped from V and 7 bases from J, the junction kept 10 bases outside the gene matches. CDR1 is LNHDA, CDR2 SQIVND, per germline (reference sequence). The CDR3 protein is CASSPTTGYDEAFF. The CDR3 DNA sequence: TGTGCCAGTAGTCCAACGACAGGGTACGATGAAGCTTTCTTT.

J is TRBJ1-4 and V is TRBV28, with 9 nucleotides matching TRBD1. The CDR3 extends over 18 amino acids. With V trimmed by 4 bases and J by 6 bases, 15 bases remained unmatched. CDR1 and CDR2 from the germline V gene are MDHEN and SYDVKM. CDR3 nucleotides: TGTGCCAGCAGTTCACCAGTGGGGACAGGGTTTATGGATGAAAAACTGTTTTTT. Protein sequence: CASSSPVGTGFMDEKLFF.

The rearrangement uses TRBV3-1 (or the pseudogene TRBV3-2) and TRBJ2-7, with no clear D. This CDR3 spans 14 amino acids. V was clipped by 0 bases and J by 1 base, with 7 bases between them. Germline assignment: CDR1 LGHDT and CDR2 YNNKEL (reference sequence). The CDR3 sequence: CASSQESKSYEQYF. The CDR3 DNA reads TGTGCCAGCAGCCAAGAGAGTAAATCCTACGAGCAGTACTTC.

This sequence joins TRBV10-1 and TRBJ2-3; no clear D gene. Germline CDR1 WNHNN, CDR2 SYGVQD (reference sequence). The V gene lost 5 bases and the J gene lost 4 bases, with 7 bases spanning the gap. This CDR3 spans 12 amino acids. The CDR3 reads CASSPDSDTQYF. DNA for the CDR3: TGCGCCAGCAGTCCTGACTCAGATACGCAGTATTTT.

This sequence joins TRBV15 and TRBJ2-7, with D maybe TRBD2 (6 bases). Germline values: CDR1 LNHNV, CDR2 YYDKDF (reference sequence). Trimming cost V 5 bases and J 2 bases, with 16 bases left between them. CDR3 length: 15 amino acids. The CDR3 nucleotides are TGTGCCACCAGCCCCGGAGGGGTCGGCCCCTACGAGCAGTACTTC. Translated, it gives CATSPGGVGPYEQYF.